The 23 T cell receptor beta chains below come from one sample, sequenced in a study of T cell repertoires in cytomegalovirus infection. The antigens these receptors bind are not known. Via MiXCR, TCRdb re-called the reads, giving one row per CDR3 protein. In the table there are some 920,000 distinct CDR3 sequences, roughly 30% of which are singletons. Sequencing used cultured CD8+ T cells from PBMCs, obtained from culture after CMV antigen stimulation. The receptors were sampled from a human donor in good health (CMV status not recorded). Some clones in this sample may be carry-over from other donors' samples.

The V gene is TRBV19, the J gene TRBJ2-1; 10 nucleotides line up with TRBD2. The junction had 14 bases not matched to a gene; V was cut back by 5 bases and J by 13 bases. Germline V gene data show CDR1 as LNHDA and CDR2 as SQIVND (reference sequence). The CDR3 has 15 amino acids. This CDR3 reads CASSGAQPSGGPQFF. DNA for the CDR3: TGTGCCAGTAGTGGGGCACAGCCTAGCGGGGGACCCCAGTTCTTC.

A note on this clonotype: The junction departs from the called germline gene at one end, perhaps through a read error. The V and J genes are TRBV5-3 and TRBJ2-2; no reliable D call. TRBV5-3 carries the ORF label, with uncertain function. The CDR3 consists of 12 residues. In nucleotides, the CDR3 is TGTGCCAGCAGCTTACAGCCCGGGGAGCTGTTTTTT. Translation: CASSLQPGELFF.

This clonotype was counted between two and nine times. V gene TRBV9 combines with J gene TRBJ1-2; D may be TRBD1 (6 bases). From germline, CDR1 is SGDLS and CDR2 YYNGEE. V lost 3 bases, J lost 5 bases, and 14 bases lay in between. This CDR3 spans 14 amino acids. The CDR3 DNA reads as TGTGCCAGCAGCGCGACACAGGGCTGGTATGGCTACACCTTC. This sequence encodes CASSATQGWYGYTF.

This chain joins TRBV10-3 and TRBJ2-5; TRBD2 agrees at 10 bases. Germline V gene lookup returns CDR1 ENHRY and CDR2 SYGVKD. The CDR3 spans 15 residues. J lost 1 base, V lost 4 bases, and 3 bases had no gene match. CDR3 region: CAISVASGGQETQYF. The CDR3 nucleotides read TGTGCCATCAGTGTAGCTAGCGGGGGCCAAGAGACCCAGTACTTC.

This clonotype has only a few counts. The V gene is TRBV12-3 or TRBV12-4, the J gene TRBJ1-2; D gene unclear. CDR3 length: 15 residues. Trimming took off 3 bases at V and 0 bases at J, with 11 bases between the two ends. The DNA of the CDR3 is TGTGCCAGCAGTTTTTTGCCAGGACCTAACTATGGCTACACCTTC. As protein: CASSFLPGPNYGYTF.

The chain couples TRBV12-3 or TRBV12-4 to TRBJ2-3; D gene uncertain. The CDR3 sequence is 16 residues long. With 4 bases removed from V and 0 bases from J, the gap between germline ends came to 14 bases. The CDR3 DNA reads TGTGCCAGCAGTTCCCCGAGTAGTCAAAGCACAGATACGCAGTATTTT. As protein: CASSSPSSQSTDTQYF.

This clonotype was seen a few times. V is TRBV6-2 or TRBV6-3 and J is TRBJ1-1; weak D call: TRBD1 (6 bases). V lost 4 bases to trimming and J lost 4 bases, with 10 bases between them. Germline CDR1 MNHEY, CDR2 SVGEGT. This CDR3 has 13 amino acids. DNA for the CDR3: TGTGCCAGCAGTTGGACAGACGGCACTGAAGCTTTCTTT. Its translation: CASSWTDGTEAFF.

This clonotype was seen repeatedly, ten times or more. The V and J genes are TRBV4-1 and TRBJ2-1; either TRBD1 or TRBD2 may fit D (5 bases each). Trimming removed 0 bases at V and 6 bases at J, with 15 bases between. The CDR3 runs 16 residues. The V gene's germline CDR1 is MGHRA and CDR2 YSYEKL. CDR3 sequence: CASSQDPGPRGNEQFF. The DNA for the CDR3 is TGCGCCAGCAGCCAAGATCCGGGGCCTAGGGGCAATGAGCAGTTCTTC.

This chain joins TRBV29-1 and TRBJ1-2, with 7 bases fitting TRBD1. Germline lookup yields CDR1 SQVTM and CDR2 ANQGSEA. V trimming: 0 bases; J trimming: 5 bases; junction bases outside the gene matches: 12. The CDR3 runs to 16 residues. The CDR3 reads CSVEDRKGAWEYGYTF. The CDR3 DNA is TGCAGCGTTGAAGATCGGAAGGGGGCATGGGAGTATGGCTACACCTTC.

V gene TRBV4-3 combines with J gene TRBJ2-3; D tentatively fits TRBD1 or TRBD2 (5 bases each). There are 17 residues in the CDR3. Trimming stripped 0 bases from V and 2 bases from J, with 15 bases between. CDR1 is LGHNA, CDR2 YSLEER, per germline. CDR3 protein: CASSQDPVGTHTDTQYF. CDR3 in DNA: TGCGCCAGCAGCCAAGATCCGGTGGGGACCCACACAGATACGCAGTATTTT.

This clonotype was detected only a few times. The chain couples TRBV11-1 to TRBJ2-1; 9 bases match TRBD2. The CDR3 spans 15 residues. Trimming at V came to 5 bases and at J to 8 bases, leaving 10 bases not matched to a gene. Germline values: CDR1 SGHAT, CDR2 FQDESV (reference sequence). Here the CDR3 reads CASSVGTSKHDEQFF. The CDR3 DNA sequence: TGTGCCAGCAGCGTCGGGACTAGCAAGCACGATGAGCAGTTCTTC.

The CDR3 region has the DNA TGTGCCAGCAGTGAATTGGACAGAGGGTATGAGCAGTACTTC. As protein: CASSELDRGYEQYF. The chain has TRBV6-1 and TRBJ2-7; tentative D call: TRBD1 (6 bases). The CDR3 length is 14 residues. V was trimmed by 2 bases and J by 7 bases, leaving 15 bases between them. Germline lookup yields CDR1 MNHNS and CDR2 SASEGT.

This chain uses TRBV4-1 with TRBJ1-5; D perhaps matches TRBD1 (5 bases). Germline V gene data show CDR1 as MGHRA and CDR2 as YSYEKL. V was clipped by 4 bases and J by 5 bases, with 15 bases between them. This CDR3 is 15 amino acids long. The CDR3 bases are TGCGCCAGCAGCCTCTTCGGCGGGGCGGATCAGCCCCAGCATTTT. It codes for CASSLFGGADQPQHF.

The table lists this clonotype with a few counts. This chain uses TRBV7-4 with TRBJ1-2; D is undetermined. Germline CDR1 and CDR2: SGHVT and SQSDAQ. The CDR3 has 13 amino acids. Trimming cost V 6 bases and J 6 bases, with 14 bases left between them. CDR3 nucleotide sequence: TGTGCCAGCAGGCGAAATGAAGCGGATGGCTACACCTTC. It translates to CASRRNEADGYTF.

The V call is TRBV18, the J call TRBJ2-7; D uncertain. V dropped 2 bases and J dropped 0 bases, with 11 bases sitting between them. The CDR3 contains 15 residues. Per germline, CDR1 KGHSH and CDR2 LQKENI. The CDR3 loop reads CASSPYELSSYEQYV. The CDR3, as DNA: TGTGCCAGCTCACCATACGAACTGAGCTCCTACGAGCAGTACGTC.

The chain employs TRBV5-1 and TRBJ2-7; D may be TRBD1 (5 bases). Germline lookup yields CDR1 SGHRS and CDR2 YFSETQ. This CDR3 spans 16 amino acids. Trimming removed 0 bases from V and 0 bases from J, with 13 bases in between. The CDR3 reads CASSLAGQGSSYEQYF. The CDR3 DNA follows: TGCGCCAGCAGCTTGGCCGGCCAGGGCAGCTCCTACGAGCAGTACTTC.

DNA of the CDR3: TGTGCCAGCAGTTTAGAAGGGTTGAATGAGCAGTTCTTC. Protein: CASSLEGLNEQFF. The V gene is TRBV12-3 or TRBV12-4, the J gene TRBJ2-1, with no clear D. The CDR3 covers 13 residues. Trimming stripped 1 base from V and 7 bases from J, with 8 bases between.

This clonotype was seen many times. The CDR3 spells CASSLLGQGTYNEQFF. CDR3 nucleotide sequence: TGTGCCAGCAGCTTACTTGGACAGGGGACCTACAATGAGCAGTTCTTC. The chain has TRBV7-6 and TRBJ2-1; TRBD1 agrees at 9 bases. The germline CDR1 and CDR2 sequences are SGHVS and FNYEAQ. The length of the CDR3 is 16 residues. Unmatched junction bases numbered 4, after V lost 2 bases and J lost 2 bases.

For this clonotype: A junction boundary mismatches the germline segment, possibly from a read error. This chain connects TRBV7-7 to TRBJ2-2; possible D gene TRBD2, 5 bases. This CDR3 spans 15 amino acids. CDR1 is SSHAT and CDR2 is FNYEAQ in the germline V gene (reference sequence). The CDR3 coding sequence is TGTGCTAGCAGCTTAGATAGTGGGAGTTACCGGGAGCTGTTTTTT. It encodes CASSLDSGSYRELFF.

This clonotype was seen many times. The chain uses TRBV7-8 and TRBJ1-5, with D unresolved. V was shortened by 1 base and J by 7 bases, with 11 bases between the two germline ends. Germline loops: CDR1 SGHVS, CDR2 FQNEAQ. There are 14 residues in the CDR3. The DNA for the CDR3 is TGTGCCAGCAGCTTAGTCCCGGTTAACCAGCCCCAGCATTTT. This translates into CASSLVPVNQPQHF.

This clonotype turned up a few times. The chain uses TRBV19 and TRBJ2-7, with a tentative D call TRBD1 (5 bases). This CDR3 region has 14 residues. Trimming removed 5 bases at V and 4 bases at J, with 15 bases between. Germline-derived CDR1 and CDR2 are LNHDA and SQIVND (reference sequence). CDR3: CASSPGPTAYEQYF. The CDR3 nucleotides read TGTGCCAGTAGTCCTGGGCCGACAGCGTACGAGCAGTACTTC.

This clonotype was found a few times. The chain recombines TRBV5-1 with TRBJ1-1; 7 positions agree with TRBD1. This CDR3 spans 12 amino acids. Per germline, CDR1 SGHRS and CDR2 YFSETQ. V trimming: 4 bases; J trimming: 6 bases; junction bases outside the gene matches: 3. CDR3 sequence: CASSQGQSEAFF. The DNA of the CDR3 is TGCGCCAGCAGCCAGGGACAGTCTGAAGCTTTCTTT.

By frequency in the sample, this clonotype is medium-sized. The rearrangement uses TRBV4-1 and TRBJ2-3; the D is unclear. The CDR3 is made up of 14 amino acids. V shed 3 bases and J shed 7 bases, with 14 bases lying between them. Germline CDR1 MGHRA, CDR2 YSYEKL. The CDR3 sequence is CASSQETGQYTQYF. The DNA of the CDR3 is TGCGCCAGCAGCCAGGAAACCGGTCAATATACGCAGTATTTT.